These T cell receptor beta chains were read from a single sample in a study of tumor-infiltrating lymphocytes in primary liver carcinoma. TCRdb reprocessed the multiplex PCR reads via MiXCR and lists one record per CDR3 protein. The data contain approximately 330,000 distinct CDR3 sequences, about 61% of them singletons. Material for sequencing was peripheral blood. These receptors all stem from a man aged 40-50 years with primary liver carcinoma and hepatitis B virus infection. CDR3s leave out the opening cysteine and the closing phenylalanine or tryptophan. Expanded clones are given a class, and other clones once, few, many or no size at all.

once	TRBV6-5	16	TRBJ1-6	ASSYSRTPSSYNSPVH
few	TRBV6-5	12	TRBJ1-2	ASRLGQGAYGYT
NA	TRBV6-5	13	TRBJ2-3	DSTIGGGLTDTQY
NA	TRBV11-1	14	TRBJ2-2	AGSSPAGGPSGELL
NA	TRBV28	14	TRBJ2-7	ASSPFTGGLLDEQY
NA	TRBV28	13	TRBJ2-3	ASFKAGGSTDTQY
NA	TRBV6-2/TRBV6-3	15	TRBJ2-3	ASSSTVGSGRIDTQY
NA	TRBV7-9	13	TRBJ2-5	ASSFRGGLEEAQY
NA	TRBV11-2	12	TRBJ2-1	ASSIPRHNNEQF
NA	TRBV11-2	12	TRBJ2-1	ASNPGQVYNEQF
many	TRBV6-1	11	TRBJ1-1	ASSELKNTEAF